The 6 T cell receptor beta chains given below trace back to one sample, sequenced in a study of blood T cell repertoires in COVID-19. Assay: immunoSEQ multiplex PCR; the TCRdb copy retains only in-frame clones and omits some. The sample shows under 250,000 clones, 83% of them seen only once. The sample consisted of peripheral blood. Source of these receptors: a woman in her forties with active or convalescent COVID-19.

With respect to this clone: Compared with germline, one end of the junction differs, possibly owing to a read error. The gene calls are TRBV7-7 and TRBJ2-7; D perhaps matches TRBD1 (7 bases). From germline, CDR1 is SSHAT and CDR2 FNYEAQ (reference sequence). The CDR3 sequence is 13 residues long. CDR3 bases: TGTGCTAGCAGCTACTCAGGGGGGAGCGAGCAGTACTTC. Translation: CASSYSGGSEQYF.

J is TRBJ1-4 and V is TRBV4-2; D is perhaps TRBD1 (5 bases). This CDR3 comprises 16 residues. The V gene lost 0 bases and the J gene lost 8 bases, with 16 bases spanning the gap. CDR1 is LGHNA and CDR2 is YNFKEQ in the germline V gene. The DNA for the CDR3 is TGTGCCAGCAGCCAAGATTCAACAGGAGCTTGGGAAAAACTGTTTTTT. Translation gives CASSQDSTGAWEKLFF.

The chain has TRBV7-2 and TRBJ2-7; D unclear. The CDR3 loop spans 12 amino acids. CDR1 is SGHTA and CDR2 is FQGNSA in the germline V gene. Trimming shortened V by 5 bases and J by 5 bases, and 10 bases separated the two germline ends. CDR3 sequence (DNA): TGTGCCAGCAGCCCTTATGAGGACGAGCAGTACTTC. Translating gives CASSPYEDEQYF.

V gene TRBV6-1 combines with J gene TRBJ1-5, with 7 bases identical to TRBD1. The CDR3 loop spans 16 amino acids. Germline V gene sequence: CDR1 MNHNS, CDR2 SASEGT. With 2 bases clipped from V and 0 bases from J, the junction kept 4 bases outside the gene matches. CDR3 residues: CASSEWGQNSNQPQHF. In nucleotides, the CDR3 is TGTGCCAGCAGTGAATGGGGACAGAATAGCAATCAGCCCCAGCATTTT.

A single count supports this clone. The CDR3 loop reads CASSTTSGRATYEQYF. The CDR3 coding sequence is TGTGCCAGCAGCACGACTAGCGGGAGGGCTACCTACGAGCAGTACTTC. V is TRBV2 and J is TRBJ2-7, with 14 nucleotides matching TRBD2. The trim removed 6 bases at V and 2 bases at J, leaving 6 bases unmatched. The CDR3 has 16 amino acids. Germline V gene data show CDR1 as SNHLY and CDR2 as FYNNEI.

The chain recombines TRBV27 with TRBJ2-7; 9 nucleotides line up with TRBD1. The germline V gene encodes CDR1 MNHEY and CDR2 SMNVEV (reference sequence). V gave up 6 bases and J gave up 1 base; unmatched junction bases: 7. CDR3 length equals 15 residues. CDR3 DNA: TGTGCCAGCAGATCCTTAGGGACAGGGTCCTACGAGCAGTACTTC. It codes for CASRSLGTGSYEQYF.